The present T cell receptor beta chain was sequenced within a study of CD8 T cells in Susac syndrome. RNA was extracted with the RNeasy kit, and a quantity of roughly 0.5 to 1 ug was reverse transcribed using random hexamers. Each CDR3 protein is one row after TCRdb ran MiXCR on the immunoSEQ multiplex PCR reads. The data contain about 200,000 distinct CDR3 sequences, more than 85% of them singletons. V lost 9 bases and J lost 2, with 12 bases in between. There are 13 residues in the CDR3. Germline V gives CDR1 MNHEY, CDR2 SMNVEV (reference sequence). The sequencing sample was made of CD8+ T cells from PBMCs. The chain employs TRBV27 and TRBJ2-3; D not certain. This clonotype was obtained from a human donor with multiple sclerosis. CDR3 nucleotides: TGTGCCAGTTCTCTGGGGAACACAGATACGCAGTATTTT. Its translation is CASSLGNTDTQYF.